This TCR beta chain emerged from a study of blood T cell repertoires in COVID-19. V gave up 5 bases and J gave up 6 bases; unmatched junction bases: 6. Germline V gene sequence: CDR1 SGHRS, CDR2 YFSETQ. The CDR3 loop spans 14 amino acids. Generated by immunoSEQ multiplex PCR, the TCRdb table keeps only in-frame clones and is missing some. The top ten clones hold just over 9% of a sample with about 130,000 clones, about 79% of them seen once. Cohorts were determined from participant-reported clinical history. The clonotype was recovered from a man aged 45 to 65 who had recovered from COVID-19. The chain joins TRBV5-1 to TRBJ1-4; 8 bases align to TRBD1. The specimen sequenced was PBMCs or T cells enriched from blood (not recorded which). The CDR3 spells CASSRTGPDEKLFF. The CDR3 DNA follows: TGCGCCAGCAGTCGGACAGGGCCGGATGAAAAACTGTTTTTT. Drawing the rest from reference TRBV5-1 and TRBJ1-4, the complete variable domain is KAGVTQTPRYLIKTRGQQVTLSCSPISGHRSVSWYQQTPGQGLQFLFEYFSETQRNKGNFPGRFSGRQFSNSRSEMNVSTLELGDSALYLCASSRTGPDEKLFFGSGTQLSVL.